This T cell receptor (beta chain) is drawn from a study of patients and donors after allogeneic stem cell transplantation. TCRdb reprocessed the RT-PCR reads via MiXCR and lists one record per CDR3 protein. The data show 200,000 to 250,000 distinct CDR3 sequences, 14% seen once. V lost 3 bases, J lost 4 bases, and 23 bases lay in between. This CDR3 comprises 17 residues. Germline V CDR1 and CDR2: DFQATT, SNEGSKA (reference sequence). The chain couples TRBV20-1 to TRBJ2-3, with TRBD2 as a possible D gene (6 bases). The sample was blood, either unsorted or a sorted T cell fraction (not recorded which). The sequence derives from a human donor who was either an allogeneic HSCT recipient or a stem cell or donor lymphocyte infusion donor (not recorded which). It is not recorded whose cells these are; they may come from a transplant donor. CDR3: CSASSISETRGSDTQYF. The CDR3 DNA is TGCAGTGCTAGTTCCATTTCGGAGACTAGGGGATCAGATACGCAGTATTTT.